This TCR beta chain came from a study of CD8 T cells in ankylosing spondylitis. Whole-study results and caveats: Certain motif variants had earlier been reported in reactive arthritis synovial fluid and blood. In ankylosing spondylitis blood, a motif of 7 to 9 highly homologous TCR beta variants appeared characteristic.

TCRdb reprocessed the 5' RACE reads with MiXCR, giving one entry per CDR3 protein. Of approximately 500,000 distinct CDR3 sequences listed, about an eighth are singletons. This clonotype was seen only a few times. Its antigen remains unidentified. The sample comprised blood, either unsorted or a sorted T cell fraction (not recorded which). This receptor was identified in a male donor with ankylosing spondylitis.

CDR3 DNA sequence: TGTGCCAGCAGTTTAGCCGACAGGGACGATCAGCCCCAGCATTTT. Its protein is CASSLADRDDQPQHF. V gene TRBV12-3 or TRBV12-4 combines with J gene TRBJ1-5, with 7 bases matching TRBD1. The CDR3 is made up of 15 amino acids. V was clipped by 0 bases and J by 5 bases; unmatched bases: 4.